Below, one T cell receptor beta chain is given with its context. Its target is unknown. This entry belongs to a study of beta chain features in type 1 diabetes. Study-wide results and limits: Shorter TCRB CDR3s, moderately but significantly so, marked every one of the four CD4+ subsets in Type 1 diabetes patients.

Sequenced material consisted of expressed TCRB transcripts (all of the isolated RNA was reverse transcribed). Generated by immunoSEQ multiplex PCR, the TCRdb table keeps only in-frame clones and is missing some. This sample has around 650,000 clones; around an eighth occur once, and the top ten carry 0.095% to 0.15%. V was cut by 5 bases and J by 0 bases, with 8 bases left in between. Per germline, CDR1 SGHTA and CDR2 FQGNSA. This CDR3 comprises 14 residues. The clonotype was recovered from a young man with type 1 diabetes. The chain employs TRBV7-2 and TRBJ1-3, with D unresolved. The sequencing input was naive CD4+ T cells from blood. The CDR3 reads CASSPLSSGNTIYF. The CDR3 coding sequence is TGTGCCAGCAGCCCCCTGAGCTCTGGAAACACCATATATTTT.